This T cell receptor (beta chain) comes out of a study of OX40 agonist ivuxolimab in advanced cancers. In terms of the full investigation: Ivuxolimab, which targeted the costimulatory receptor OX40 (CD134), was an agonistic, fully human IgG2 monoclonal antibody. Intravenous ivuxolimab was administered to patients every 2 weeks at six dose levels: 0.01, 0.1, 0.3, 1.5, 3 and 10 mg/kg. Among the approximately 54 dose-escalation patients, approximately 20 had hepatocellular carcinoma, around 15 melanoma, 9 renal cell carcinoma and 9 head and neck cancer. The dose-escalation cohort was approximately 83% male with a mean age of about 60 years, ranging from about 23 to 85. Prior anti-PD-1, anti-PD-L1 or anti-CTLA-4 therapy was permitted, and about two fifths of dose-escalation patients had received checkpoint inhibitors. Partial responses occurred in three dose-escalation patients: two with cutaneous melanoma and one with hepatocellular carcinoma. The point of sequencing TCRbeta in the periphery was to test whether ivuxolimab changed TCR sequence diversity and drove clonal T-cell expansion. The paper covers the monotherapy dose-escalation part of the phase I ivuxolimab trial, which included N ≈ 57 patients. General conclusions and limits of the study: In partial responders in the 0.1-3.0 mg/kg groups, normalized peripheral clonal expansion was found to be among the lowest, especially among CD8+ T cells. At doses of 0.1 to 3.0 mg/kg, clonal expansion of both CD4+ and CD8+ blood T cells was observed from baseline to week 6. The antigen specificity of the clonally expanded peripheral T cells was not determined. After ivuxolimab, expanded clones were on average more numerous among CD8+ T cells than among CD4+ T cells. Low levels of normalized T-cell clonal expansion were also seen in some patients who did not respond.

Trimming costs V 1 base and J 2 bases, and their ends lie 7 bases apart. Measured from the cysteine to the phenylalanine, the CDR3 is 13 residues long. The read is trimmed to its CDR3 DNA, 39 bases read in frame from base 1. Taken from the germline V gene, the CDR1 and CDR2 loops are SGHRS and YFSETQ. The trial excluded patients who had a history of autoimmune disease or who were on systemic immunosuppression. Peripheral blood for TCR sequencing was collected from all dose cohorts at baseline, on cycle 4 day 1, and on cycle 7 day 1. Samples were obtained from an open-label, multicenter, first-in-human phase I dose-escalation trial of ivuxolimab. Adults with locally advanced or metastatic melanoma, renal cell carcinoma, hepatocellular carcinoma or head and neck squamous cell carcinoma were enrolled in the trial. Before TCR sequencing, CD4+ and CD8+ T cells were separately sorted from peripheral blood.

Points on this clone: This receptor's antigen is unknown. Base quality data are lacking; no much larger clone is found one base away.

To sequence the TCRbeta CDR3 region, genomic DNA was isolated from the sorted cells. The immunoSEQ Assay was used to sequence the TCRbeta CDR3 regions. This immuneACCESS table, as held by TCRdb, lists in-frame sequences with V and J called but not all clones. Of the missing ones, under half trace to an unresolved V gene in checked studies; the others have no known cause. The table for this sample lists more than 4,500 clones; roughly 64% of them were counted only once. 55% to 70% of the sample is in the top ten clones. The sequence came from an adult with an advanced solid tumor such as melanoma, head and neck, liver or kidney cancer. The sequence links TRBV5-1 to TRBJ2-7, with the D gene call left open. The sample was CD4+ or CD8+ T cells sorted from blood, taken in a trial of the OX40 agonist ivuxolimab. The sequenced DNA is TGCGCCAGCAGCTTGTTTGCGCCCTACGAGCAGTACTTC. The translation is CASSLFAPYEQYF.